Listed below are T cell receptor beta chains from one sample, sequenced in a study of T cells in Graves' hyperthyroidism and ophthalmopathy. TCRdb itself ran the multiplex PCR reads through MiXCR, one entry per CDR3 protein. The sample lists more than 450,000 distinct CDR3 sequences, about 14% occurring once. Sequencing was done on a sample of blood. The receptors derive from a middle-aged woman with Graves' hyperthyroidism. The CDR3 runs from the conserved cysteine through the conserved F or W. D genes are given only for firm matches. For some rows the clone size is stated as once, few or many, or as a class when expanded; others skip it.

cdr3_nt	cdr3_aa	clone_size	d_call	j_call	v_call
TGCAGCGTCTATCCGGGACAGGGGGCCTACGAGCAGTACTTC	CSVYPGQGAYEQYF	.	TRBD1	TRBJ2-7	TRBV29-1
TGTGCCAGCAGTTTAGGTTTCCCCACTGAAGCTTTCTTT	CASSLGFPTEAFF	many	.	TRBJ1-1	TRBV28
TGTGCCAGCAGCCAGGACAGGAGCGGAGGCTACACCTTC	CASSQDRSGGYTF	many	TRBD1	TRBJ1-2	TRBV3-1
TGTGCCAGCAGTTTGGCCCCACCCGCCTTTTACGAGCAGTACTTC	CASSLAPPAFYEQYF	many	.	TRBJ2-7	TRBV27
TGCGCCAGCAGCTTGGGGCCGGGACTAGCGGGAGGGCCTGACGAGCAGTACTTC	CASSLGPGLAGGPDEQYF	.	TRBD2	TRBJ2-7	TRBV5-1
TGTGCCAGCAGCCCAGAGACGGGTTCCCATTTATACGAGCAGTACTTC	CASSPETGSHLYEQYF	few	.	TRBJ2-7	TRBV7-2
TGCAGTGCTAGAGAGTTGGGGCCAGACACCGGGGAGCTGTTTTTT	CSARELGPDTGELFF	.	.	TRBJ2-2	TRBV20-1
TGTGCCAGCAGCCCCGGACAGGGGGCGTCCTACGAGCAGTACTTC	CASSPGQGASYEQYF	many	TRBD1	TRBJ2-7	TRBV3-1
TGTGCCAGCAGTCCCGGGTCTTACTCCTACAATGAGCAGTTCTTC	CASSPGSYSYNEQFF	few	.	TRBJ2-1	TRBV27
TGTGCCAGCAGTTTCTCAAAAGGAAACACCATATATTTT	CASSFSKGNTIYF	many	.	TRBJ1-3	TRBV12-3/TRBV12-4
TGTGCCAGCATCGCGGGACTAGCGGGAACAGATACGCAGTATTTT	CASIAGLAGTDTQYF	many	TRBD2	TRBJ2-3	TRBV2
TGCGCCAGCAGCTTGGGTGGGGATCTAAGTAATTCACCCCTCCACTTT	CASSLGGDLSNSPLHF	.	.	TRBJ1-6	TRBV5-1
TGTGCCAGCAGCCAGAGACTAGCGGGAGGGCCGTCGATGGGGACAGATACGCAGTATTTT	CASSQRLAGGPSMGTDTQYF	.	TRBD2	TRBJ2-3	TRBV7-2
TGTGCCAGCAGTCCCCTGGGACTAGCGGGACCCCAAGAGACCCAGTACTTC	CASSPLGLAGPQETQYF	many	TRBD2	TRBJ2-5	TRBV28
TGCGCCAGCAGCGCGGGACTACCAGAGAGCTCCTACAATGAGCAGTTCTTC	CASSAGLPESSYNEQFF	many	TRBD2	TRBJ2-1	TRBV5-1
TGTGCTAGTGGTTTGGAGGGACTAGCGGGAGGGCCCAACAATGAGCAGTTCTTC	CASGLEGLAGGPNNEQFF	.	TRBD2	TRBJ2-1	TRBV12-5
TGTGCCAGCAGTACCGGGACAGGGGGCGCTGGCTACACCTTC	CASSTGTGGAGYTF	few	TRBD1	TRBJ1-2	TRBV12-3/TRBV12-4
TGTGCCAGCTCACCACGGACAGGGGGTTCCAATGAGCAGTTCTTC	CASSPRTGGSNEQFF	many	TRBD1	TRBJ2-1	TRBV18
TGTGCCAGCAGTGTACTGATAAACACCGGGGAGCTGTTTTTT	CASSVLINTGELFF	many	.	TRBJ2-2	TRBV2
TGTGCCAGCAGTGCTGGGACTAGCGGGAGCAAAGAGCAGTACTTC	CASSAGTSGSKEQYF	many	TRBD2	TRBJ2-7	TRBV2
TGTGCCAGCAGTTTCTCCGGCAGGTCAAGAGATACGCAGTATTTT	CASSFSGRSRDTQYF	.	.	TRBJ2-3	TRBV27
TGTGCCAGCAGCGTTCGACAGGGGACCCCTGAGGAGCAGTACTTC	CASSVRQGTPEEQYF	.	TRBD1	TRBJ2-7	TRBV9
TGTGCCAGCTCACCCGACAAGAACACTGAAGCTTTCTTT	CASSPDKNTEAFF	many	.	TRBJ1-1	TRBV18
TGTGCCACCAGCAGAGATCAGGGAGGGTACGAGCAGTACTTC	CATSRDQGGYEQYF	many	TRBD2	TRBJ2-7	TRBV15
TGCAGTGCTCTAAGGCCAAGTGCAACTAAGGACCCCACAGATACGCAGTATTTT	CSALRPSATKDPTDTQYF	.	.	TRBJ2-3	TRBV20-1
TGTGCCAGTCGACAGGGGGCTGGGCAGCCCCAGCATTTT	CASRQGAGQPQHF	many	TRBD1	TRBJ1-5	TRBV2
TGTGCCAGCAGTTTAGGGTTCACCGGGGAGCTGTTTTTT	CASSLGFTGELFF	many	.	TRBJ2-2	TRBV28
TGTGCCAGCAGCCAGGTAGCGGGAGGGAATGAGCAGTTCTTC	CASSQVAGGNEQFF	many	TRBD2	TRBJ2-1	TRBV3-1
TGCGCCAGCAGCTTCCTCGGGACTAGCGGGAGGGGCGTCACCGGGGAGCTGTTTTTT	CASSFLGTSGRGVTGELFF	few	TRBD2	TRBJ2-2	TRBV5-1
TGTGCCAGCCGACTTGGAGCAACTAATGAAAAACTGTTTTTT	CASRLGATNEKLFF	many	.	TRBJ1-4	TRBV18
TGTGCCAGCAACCCCACCCAGAAAGACTGGGAGACCCAGTACTTC	CASNPTQKDWETQYF	.	.	TRBJ2-5	TRBV6-1
TGTGCCTGGAGTGCAGGGGTCTGGTATGGCTACACCTTC	CAWSAGVWYGYTF	many	.	TRBJ1-2	TRBV30
TGTGCCAGCAGGCCCTCCGACAGGGTCTACGAGCAGTACTTC	CASRPSDRVYEQYF	many	TRBD1	TRBJ2-7	TRBV6-1
TGTGCCAGCAGCAAGGAAGAGACCCAGTACTTC	CASSKEETQYF	many	.	TRBJ2-5	TRBV28
TGTGCCAGCAGCTTGGAATTTCCGGGATCAGCAGATACGCAGTATTTT	CASSLEFPGSADTQYF	once	.	TRBJ2-3	TRBV5-4
TGTGCCACCAGTGATTCCCTGGGGGGTACTGGCTACACCTTC	CATSDSLGGTGYTF	few	.	TRBJ1-2	TRBV24-1
TGTGCCAGCAGTTTATCGTGGACTGACTACGAGCAGTACTTC	CASSLSWTDYEQYF	many	.	TRBJ2-7	TRBV27
TGTGCCAGCAGCTTGGTCGAAAAGGGCAGGGGAAACCACGAGCAGTACTTC	CASSLVEKGRGNHEQYF	few	.	TRBJ2-7	TRBV7-8